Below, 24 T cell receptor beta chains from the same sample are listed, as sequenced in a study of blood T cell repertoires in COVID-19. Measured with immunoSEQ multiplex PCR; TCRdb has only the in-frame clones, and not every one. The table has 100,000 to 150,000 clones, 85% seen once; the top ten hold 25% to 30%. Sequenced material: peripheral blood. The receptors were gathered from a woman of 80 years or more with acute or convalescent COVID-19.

The CDR3 nucleotides are TGTGCCAGCAGTGGACAGGGCTCCTATAGCAATCAGCCCCAGCATTTT. It codes for CASSGQGSYSNQPQHF. J is TRBJ1-5 and V is TRBV6-1; 7 nucleotides align to TRBD1. From germline, CDR1 is MNHNS and CDR2 SASEGT. There are 16 residues in the CDR3. Trimming took 4 bases from V and 0 from J; bases not matched to a gene: 6.

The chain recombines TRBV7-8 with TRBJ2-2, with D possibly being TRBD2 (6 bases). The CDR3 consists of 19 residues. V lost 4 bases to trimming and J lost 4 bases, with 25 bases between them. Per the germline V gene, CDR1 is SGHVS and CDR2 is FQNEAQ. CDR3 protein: CASSWPGDKGQSGTGELFF. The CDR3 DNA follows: TGTGCCAGCAGCTGGCCGGGAGACAAAGGCCAATCCGGCACCGGGGAGCTGTTTTTT.

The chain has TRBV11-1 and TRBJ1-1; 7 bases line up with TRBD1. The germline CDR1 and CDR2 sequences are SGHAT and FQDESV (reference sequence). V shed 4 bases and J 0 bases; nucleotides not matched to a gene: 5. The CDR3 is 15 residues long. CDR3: CASSSTGDLNTEAFF. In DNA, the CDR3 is TGTGCCAGCAGCTCCACAGGGGATTTGAACACTGAAGCTTTCTTT. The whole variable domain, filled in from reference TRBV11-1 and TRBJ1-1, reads EAEVAQSPRYKITEKSQAVAFWCDPISGHATLYWYRQILGQGPELLVQFQDESVVDDSQLPKDRFSAERLKGVDSTLKIQPAELGDSAMYLCASSSTGDLNTEAFFGQGTRLTVV.

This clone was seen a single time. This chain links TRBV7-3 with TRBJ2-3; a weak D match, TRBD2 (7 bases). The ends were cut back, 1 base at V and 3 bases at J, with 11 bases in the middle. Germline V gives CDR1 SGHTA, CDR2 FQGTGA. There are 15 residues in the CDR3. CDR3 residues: CASSLMGGPTDTQYF. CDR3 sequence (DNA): TGTGCCAGCAGCTTAATGGGGGGGCCGACAGATACGCAGTATTTT.

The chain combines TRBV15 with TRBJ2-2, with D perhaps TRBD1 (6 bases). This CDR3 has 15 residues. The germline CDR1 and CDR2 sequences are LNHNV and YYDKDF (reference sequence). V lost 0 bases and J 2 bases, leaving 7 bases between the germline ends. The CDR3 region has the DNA TGTGCCACCAGCAGAGACAGGGGAAACACCGGGGAGCTGTTTTTT. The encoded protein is CATSRDRGNTGELFF.

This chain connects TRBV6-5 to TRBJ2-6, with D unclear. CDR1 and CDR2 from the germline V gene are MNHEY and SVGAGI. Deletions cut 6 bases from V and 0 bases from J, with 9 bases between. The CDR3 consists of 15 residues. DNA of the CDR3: TGTGCCAGCAGGCGAAAGAGCTCTGGGGCCAACGTCCTGACTTTC. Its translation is CASRRKSSGANVLTF.

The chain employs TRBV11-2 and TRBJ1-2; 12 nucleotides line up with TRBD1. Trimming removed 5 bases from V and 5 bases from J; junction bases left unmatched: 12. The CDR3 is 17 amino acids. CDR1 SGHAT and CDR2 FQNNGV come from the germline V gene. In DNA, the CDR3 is TGTGCCAGCAGCCCCGGGGACAGGGGGCGCGGAAGATATGGCTACACCTTC. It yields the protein CASSPGDRGRGRYGYTF.

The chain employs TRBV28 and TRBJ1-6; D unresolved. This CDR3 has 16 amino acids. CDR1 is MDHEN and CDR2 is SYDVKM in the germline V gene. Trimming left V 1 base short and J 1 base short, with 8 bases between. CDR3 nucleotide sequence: TGTGCCAGCAGTTTATCGGGGTTGTCCTATAATTCACCCCTCCACTTT. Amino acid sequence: CASSLSGLSYNSPLHF. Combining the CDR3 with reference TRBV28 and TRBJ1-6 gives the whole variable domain DVKVTQSSRYLVKRTGEKVFLECVQDMDHENMFWYRQDPGLGLRLIYFSYDVKMKEKGDIPEGYSVSREKKERFSLILESASTNQTSMYLCASSLSGLSYNSPLHFGNGTRLTVT.

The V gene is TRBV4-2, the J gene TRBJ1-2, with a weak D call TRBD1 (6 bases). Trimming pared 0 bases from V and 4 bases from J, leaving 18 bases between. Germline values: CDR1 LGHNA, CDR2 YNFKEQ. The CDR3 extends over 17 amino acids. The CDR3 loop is CASSQDQGRGRSYGYTF. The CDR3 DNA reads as TGTGCCAGCAGCCAAGATCAGGGGCGGGGGCGAAGCTATGGCTACACCTTC.

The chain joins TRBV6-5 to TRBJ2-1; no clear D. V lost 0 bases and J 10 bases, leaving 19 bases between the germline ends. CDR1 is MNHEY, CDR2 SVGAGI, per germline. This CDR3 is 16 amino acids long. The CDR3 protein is CASSYSISRRLVEQFF. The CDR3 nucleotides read TGTGCCAGCAGTTACTCGATTAGCCGCCGGCTGGTGGAGCAGTTCTTC.

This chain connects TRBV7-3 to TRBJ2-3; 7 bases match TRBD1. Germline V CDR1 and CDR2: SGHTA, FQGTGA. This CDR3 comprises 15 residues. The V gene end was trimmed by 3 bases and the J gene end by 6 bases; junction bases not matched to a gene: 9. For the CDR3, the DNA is TGTGCCAGCAGCTTCAGGGACAGTTTTTCCGATACGCAGTATTTT. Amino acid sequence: CASSFRDSFSDTQYF. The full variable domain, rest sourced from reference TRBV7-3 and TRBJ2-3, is GAGVSQTPSNKVTEKGKYVELRCDPISGHTALYWYRQSLGQGPEFLIYFQGTGAADDSGLPNDRFFAVRPEGSVSTLKIQRTERGDSAVYLCASSFRDSFSDTQYFGPGTRLTVL.

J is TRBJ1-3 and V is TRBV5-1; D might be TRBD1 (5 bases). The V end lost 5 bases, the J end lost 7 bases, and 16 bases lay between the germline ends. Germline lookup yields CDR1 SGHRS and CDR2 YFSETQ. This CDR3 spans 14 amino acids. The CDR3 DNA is TGCGCCAGCAGTTCGGAGGCGGGGGGGAACACCATATATTTT. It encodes CASSSEAGGNTIYF.

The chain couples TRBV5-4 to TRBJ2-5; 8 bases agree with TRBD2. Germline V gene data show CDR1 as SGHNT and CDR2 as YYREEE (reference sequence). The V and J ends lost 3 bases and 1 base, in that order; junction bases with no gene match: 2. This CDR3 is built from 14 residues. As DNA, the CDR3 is TGTGCCAGCAGCTCGGGGACTAGCCAAGAGACCCAGTACTTC. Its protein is CASSSGTSQETQYF.

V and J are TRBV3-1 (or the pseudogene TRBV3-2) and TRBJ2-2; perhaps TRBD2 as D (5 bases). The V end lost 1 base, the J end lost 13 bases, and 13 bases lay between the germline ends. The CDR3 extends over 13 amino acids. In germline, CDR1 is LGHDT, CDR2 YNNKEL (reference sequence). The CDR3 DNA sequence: TGTGCCAGCAGCCAAGTAAGCCCGGGGAGGCTGTTTTTT. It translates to CASSQVSPGRLFF.

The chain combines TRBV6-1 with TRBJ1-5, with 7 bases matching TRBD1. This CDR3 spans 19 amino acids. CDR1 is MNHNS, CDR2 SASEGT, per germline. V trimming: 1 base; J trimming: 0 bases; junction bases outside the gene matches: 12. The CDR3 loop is CASSEERGLDYYSNQPQHF. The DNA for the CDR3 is TGTGCCAGCAGTGAAGAAAGGGGGCTCGACTACTATAGCAATCAGCCCCAGCATTTT.

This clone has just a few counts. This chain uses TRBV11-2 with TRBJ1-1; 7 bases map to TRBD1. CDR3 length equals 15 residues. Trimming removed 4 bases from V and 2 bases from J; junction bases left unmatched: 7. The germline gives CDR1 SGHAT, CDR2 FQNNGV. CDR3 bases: TGTGCCAGCAGCTGGACAGGCGGAAAAAACACTGAAGCTTTCTTT. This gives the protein CASSWTGGKNTEAFF.

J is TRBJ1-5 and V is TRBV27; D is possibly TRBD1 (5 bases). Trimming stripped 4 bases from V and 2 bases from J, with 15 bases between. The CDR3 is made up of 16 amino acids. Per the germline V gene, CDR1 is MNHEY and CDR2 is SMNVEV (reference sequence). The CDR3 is CASSSGAGMGNQPQHF. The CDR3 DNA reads TGTGCCAGCAGTTCTGGGGCGGGGATGGGCAATCAGCCCCAGCATTTT.

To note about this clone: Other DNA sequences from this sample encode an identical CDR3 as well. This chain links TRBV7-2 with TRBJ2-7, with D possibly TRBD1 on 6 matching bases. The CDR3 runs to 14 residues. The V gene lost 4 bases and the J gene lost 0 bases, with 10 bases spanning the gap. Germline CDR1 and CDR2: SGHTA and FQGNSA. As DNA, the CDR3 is TGTGCCAGCAGCTCCAACAGGGTCTCCTACGAGCAGTACTTC. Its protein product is CASSSNRVSYEQYF. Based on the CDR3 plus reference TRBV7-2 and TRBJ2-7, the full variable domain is GAGVSQSPSNKVTEKGKDVELRCDPISGHTALYWYRQSLGQGLEFLIYFQGNSAPDKSGLPSDRFSAERTGGSVSTLTIQRTQQEDSAVYLCASSSNRVSYEQYFGPGTRLTVT.

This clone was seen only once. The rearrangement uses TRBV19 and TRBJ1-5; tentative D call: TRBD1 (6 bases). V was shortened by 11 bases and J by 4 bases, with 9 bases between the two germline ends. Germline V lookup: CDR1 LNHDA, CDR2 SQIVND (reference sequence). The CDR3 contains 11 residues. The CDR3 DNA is TGTGCCGCAGGGGTGAATCAGCCCCAGCATTTT. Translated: CAAGVNQPQHF.

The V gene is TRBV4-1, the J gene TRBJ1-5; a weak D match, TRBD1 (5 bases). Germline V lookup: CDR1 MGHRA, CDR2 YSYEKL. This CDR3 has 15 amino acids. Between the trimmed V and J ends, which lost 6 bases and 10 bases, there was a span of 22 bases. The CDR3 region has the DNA TGCGCCAGCAGAGTGACTCCCGGGACTCCTCTCCCCCAGCATTTT. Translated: CASRVTPGTPLPQHF.

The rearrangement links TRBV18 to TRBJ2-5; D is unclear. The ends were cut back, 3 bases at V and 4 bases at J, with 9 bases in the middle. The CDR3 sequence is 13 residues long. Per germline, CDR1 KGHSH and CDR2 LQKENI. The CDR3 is CASSPRARETQYF. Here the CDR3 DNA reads TGTGCCAGCTCACCTCGCGCCCGAGAGACCCAGTACTTC.

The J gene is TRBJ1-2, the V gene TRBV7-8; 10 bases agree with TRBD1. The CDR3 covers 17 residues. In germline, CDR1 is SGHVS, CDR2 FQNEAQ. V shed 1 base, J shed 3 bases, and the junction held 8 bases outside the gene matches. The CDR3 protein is CASSLGGRTGGYYGYTF. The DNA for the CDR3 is TGTGCCAGCAGCTTAGGAGGGAGGACAGGGGGGTACTATGGCTACACCTTC.

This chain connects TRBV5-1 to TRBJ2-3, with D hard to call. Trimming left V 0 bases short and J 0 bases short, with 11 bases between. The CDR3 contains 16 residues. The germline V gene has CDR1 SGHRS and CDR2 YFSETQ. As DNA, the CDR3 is TGCGCCAGCAGCTTGGGTGCAGGATCTAGCACAGATACGCAGTATTTT. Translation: CASSLGAGSSTDTQYF. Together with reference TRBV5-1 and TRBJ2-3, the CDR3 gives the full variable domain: KAGVTQTPRYLIKTRGQQVTLSCSPISGHRSVSWYQQTPGQGLQFLFEYFSETQRNKGNFPGRFSGRQFSNSRSEMNVSTLELGDSALYLCASSLGAGSSTDTQYFGPGTRLTVL.

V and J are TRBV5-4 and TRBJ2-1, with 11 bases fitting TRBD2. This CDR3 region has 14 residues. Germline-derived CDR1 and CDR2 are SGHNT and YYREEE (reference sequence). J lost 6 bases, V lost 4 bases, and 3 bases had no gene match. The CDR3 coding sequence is TGTGCCAGCAGCCCCGGGACTAGCGGCAATGAGCAGTTCTTC. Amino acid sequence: CASSPGTSGNEQFF.